Listed below are T cell receptor beta chains from one sample, sequenced in a study of technical replicates of blood from a few donors. Assay used: immunoSEQ multiplex PCR; TCRdb lists only in-frame clones, some missing. Among 70,000 to 85,000 clones listed, roughly 96% were seen once. The sample taken for sequencing was T cells isolated from PBMCs. The receptors come from a human donor in good health. The CDR3 runs from the conserved cysteine through the conserved F or W. Fields, in order: V gene, J gene, clone size, D gene, CDR3 protein, CDR3 DNA. D genes are given only for firm matches. Clone size is given for some rows only: seen once, a few or many times, or a class if the clone is expanded.

>TRBV11-2|TRBJ2-1|NA|NA
CASSLYGGEQFF
TGTGCCAGCAGCTTATACGGGGGTGAGCAGTTCTTC
>TRBV29-1|TRBJ1-2|NA|NA
CSVEDGHNYGYTF
TGCAGCGTTGAAGATGGACACAACTATGGCTACACCTTC
>TRBV9|TRBJ2-7|NA|TRBD1
CASSGRGTGTNEQYF
TGTGCCAGCAGCGGCAGGGGGACAGGGACCAACGAGCAGTACTTC
>TRBV5-1|TRBJ2-5|NA|TRBD2
CASSNRPGLEETQYF
TGCGCCAGCAGCAACCGGCCGGGACTAGAAGAGACCCAGTACTTC
>TRBV4-1|TRBJ1-5|once|NA
CASSQDPLPRGSFNQPQHF
TGCGCCAGCAGCCAAGACCCGCTTCCTCGCGGTAGTTTCAATCAGCCCCAGCATTTT
>TRBV6-5|TRBJ2-1|NA|TRBD2
CASGFKAGAFYNEQFF
TGTGCCAGCGGTTTCAAAGCGGGAGCTTTTTACAATGAGCAGTTCTTC
>TRBV5-8|TRBJ2-1|NA|NA
CASSPNRGTYSYNEQFF
TGTGCCAGCAGCCCCAACCGGGGAACATACTCATACAATGAGCAGTTCTTC
>TRBV6-1|TRBJ1-1|many|NA
CASSLRVTEAFF
TGTGCCAGCAGTCTGCGGGTGACTGAAGCTTTCTTT
>TRBV19|TRBJ1-1|NA|NA
CASKGDTEAFF
TGTGCCAGTAAGGGGGACACTGAAGCTTTCTTT
>TRBV10-1|TRBJ2-7|NA|NA
CASSEALSYEQYF
TGCGCCAGCAGTGAGGCGCTGTCCTACGAGCAGTACTTC
>TRBV18|TRBJ1-2|NA|TRBD1
CASSPGQAGYGYTF
TGTGCCAGCTCACCCGGACAGGCGGGGTATGGCTACACCTTC
>TRBV25-1|TRBJ2-3|once|NA
CASSSLPGDTQYF
TGTGCCAGCAGTTCCCTGCCGGGAGATACGCAGTATTTT
>TRBV18|TRBJ1-5|NA|TRBD1
CASSRGRQGNQPQHF
TGTGCCAGCTCACGGGGAAGACAGGGTAATCAGCCCCAGCATTTT
>TRBV6-1|TRBJ2-1|NA|NA
CASYSRSNEQFF
TGTGCCAGCTACAGTCGTTCAAATGAGCAGTTCTTC
>TRBV19|TRBJ2-7|NA|NA
CASSYGGRTEQYF
TGTGCCAGTAGTTACGGGGGGCGGACCGAGCAGTACTTC
>TRBV29-1|TRBJ2-2|NA|NA
CMRCDSNTGELFF
TGCATGCGTTGCGACAGTAACACCGGGGAGCTGTTTTTT
>TRBV2|TRBJ2-3|NA|NA
CASKPPDIHYTDTQYF
TGTGCCAGCAAGCCCCCGGACATACACTACACAGATACGCAGTATTTT
>TRBV9|TRBJ2-3|NA|NA
CASSVGRGASTDTQYF
TGTGCCAGCAGCGTAGGTAGGGGCGCTAGCACAGATACGCAGTATTTT
>TRBV5-1|TRBJ2-7|NA|TRBD2
CASSGGTSGRARTYEQYF
TGCGCCAGCAGCGGAGGGACTAGCGGGAGGGCCCGGACCTACGAGCAGTACTTC
>TRBV18|TRBJ2-7|NA|NA
CASSLRLPGDYEQYF
TGTGCCAGCTCATTGAGGCTGCCCGGGGACTACGAGCAGTACTTC
>TRBV6-1|TRBJ1-5|NA|NA
CASRRSYSNQPQHF
TGTGCCAGCAGGAGATCCTATAGCAATCAGCCCCAGCATTTT
>TRBV6-1|TRBJ2-1|NA|TRBD2
CASSILQAGVGKFF
TGTGCCAGCAGTATCCTCCAAGCGGGAGTGGGGAAGTTCTTC
>TRBV28|TRBJ2-2|NA|NA
CASRGQASLPSGELFF
TGTGCCAGCAGGGGACAAGCGTCCCTTCCATCCGGGGAGCTGTTTTTT